These 24 T cell receptor beta chains share one sample of origin, sequenced in a study of blood T cells in healthy people across ages. Next came a second PCR, run for about 6 to 11 cycles, which used a sample-barcoded 5' primer along with a J-beta primer mix. TCRdb re-called the 5' RACE reads through MiXCR, storing one row per CDR3 protein. The table has some 370,000 distinct CDR3 sequences, approximately 52% seen once. Sequencing input: blood. The receptor source for this set is a man in his sixties in good health.

This sequence joins TRBV12-3 or TRBV12-4 and TRBJ2-3, with 7 bases matching TRBD2. The ends lost 8 bases at V and 2 bases at J; junction bases unmatched: 7. This CDR3 is 14 amino acids long. The CDR3 protein is CASGGGTITDTQYF. DNA for the CDR3: TGTGCCAGCGGGGGGGGTACAATCACAGATACGCAGTATTTT.

The V call is TRBV7-2, the J call TRBJ2-1; TRBD1 aligns across 9 bases. V lost 3 bases, J lost 4 bases, and 4 bases stayed unmatched. Germline V CDR1 and CDR2: SGHTA, FQGNSA. The CDR3 runs 15 residues. The CDR3 sequence is CASSLDRGEYNEQFF. The DNA of the CDR3 is TGTGCCAGCAGCTTGGACAGGGGAGAGTACAATGAGCAGTTCTTC.

This clonotype was observed a few times. This sequence joins TRBV25-1 and TRBJ2-7; D possibly corresponds to TRBD1 (6 bases). The CDR3 is made up of 14 amino acids. Trimming shortened V by 6 bases and J by 3 bases, and 15 bases separated the two germline ends. Germline assignment: CDR1 MGHDK and CDR2 SYGVNS. The CDR3 reads CASSPGGFLYEQYF. CDR3 nucleotide sequence: TGTGCCAGCAGCCCTGGGGGCTTCCTCTACGAGCAGTACTTC.

The V call is TRBV25-1, the J call TRBJ2-7; the match to TRBD2 covers 11 bases. V gave up 2 bases and J gave up 3 bases; unmatched junction bases: 3. The germline V gene encodes CDR1 MGHDK and CDR2 SYGVNS. The CDR3 extends over 15 amino acids. The CDR3 DNA reads as TGTGCCAGCAGTGAAACTAGCGGGAGTCGCTACGAGCAGTACTTC. This gives the protein CASSETSGSRYEQYF.

The V and J genes are TRBV20-1 and TRBJ2-5; TRBD2 matches at 11 bases. In germline, CDR1 is DFQATT, CDR2 SNEGSKA (reference sequence). This CDR3 is 19 amino acids long. V was pared by 5 bases and J by 2 bases, with 19 bases of the junction left unmatched. The CDR3 DNA is TGCAGTGCTGCCTCCTACAAGGGGGGCATAGCGGGAGGGCAAGAGACCCAGTACTTC. It specifies CSAASYKGGIAGGQETQYF.

The V and J genes are TRBV20-1 and TRBJ2-3, with 12 positions matching TRBD2. V dropped 5 bases and J dropped 6; count of bases not matched to a gene: 6. The germline V gene has CDR1 DFQATT and CDR2 SNEGSKA (reference sequence). This CDR3 has 14 amino acids. This chain's CDR3 is CSAATSGSADTQYF. The CDR3 DNA reads TGCAGTGCTGCGACTAGCGGGAGCGCTGATACGCAGTATTTT.

The CDR3: CASSLRLTGGESPLHF. The DNA of the CDR3 is TGTGCCAGCAGCTTAAGGCTCACCGGGGGGGAATCACCCCTCCACTTT. This chain joins TRBV7-2 and TRBJ1-6, with a possible D match to TRBD1 (5 bases). The V and J ends lost 2 bases and 10 bases respectively, with 18 bases between them. Per the germline V gene, CDR1 is SGHTA and CDR2 is FQGNSA. The CDR3 sequence is 16 residues long.

J is TRBJ2-1 and V is TRBV18; 9 bases are a match to TRBD1. Trimming cost V 3 bases and J 7 bases; bases outside gene matches: 10. The V gene's germline CDR1 is KGHSH and CDR2 LQKENI. The CDR3 is 16 amino acids. In DNA, the CDR3 is TGTGCCAGCTCACCTCGCCGGGACAGGGAGATGAATGAGCAGTTCTTC. Translating gives CASSPRRDREMNEQFF. The full variable domain, with the rest looked up from reference TRBV18 and TRBJ2-1, is NAGVMQNPRHLVRRRGQEARLRCSPMKGHSHVYWYRQLPEEGLKFMVYLQKENIIDESGMPKERFSAEFPKEGPSILRIQQVVRGDSAAYFCASSPRRDREMNEQFFGPGTRLTVL.

This clonotype was counted between two and nine times. The J gene is TRBJ2-3, the V gene TRBV7-2, with D perhaps TRBD1 (6 bases). V was trimmed by 11 bases and J by 1 base, leaving 13 bases between them. The CDR3 covers 13 residues. The germline V gene encodes CDR1 SGHTA and CDR2 FQGNSA. The CDR3 spells CAARRTGTDTQYF. For the CDR3, the DNA is TGTGCCGCGAGGAGGACAGGCACAGATACGCAGTATTTT. The full variable domain, completed using reference TRBV7-2 and TRBJ2-3, is GAGVSQSPSNKVTEKGKDVELRCDPISGHTALYWYRQSLGQGLEFLIYFQGNSAPDKSGLPSDRFSAERTGGSVSTLTIQRTQQEDSAVYLCAARRTGTDTQYFGPGTRLTVL.

This clonotype has just a few counts. V is TRBV6-5 and J is TRBJ1-2; unclear D gene. This CDR3 comprises 13 residues. CDR1 and CDR2 from the germline V gene are MNHEY and SVGAGI. V lost 0 bases and J lost 8, with 10 bases in between. DNA for the CDR3: TGTGCCAGCAGTTACTCTACCGAGGGAGGCTACACCTTC. Translation gives CASSYSTEGGYTF.

This clonotype was observed many times. The chain couples TRBV27 to TRBJ2-3; the D is unclear. CDR3 length: 13 amino acids. V was pared by 6 bases and J by 2 bases, with 9 bases between. Germline values: CDR1 MNHEY, CDR2 SMNVEV (reference sequence). CDR3 amino acids: CASSSTLTDTQYF. The CDR3 bases are TGTGCCAGCAGCTCGACCCTCACAGATACGCAGTATTTT.

In DNA form, the CDR3 reads TGCAGTGCCCCCCGGACAGGGGGCGGCACTGAAGCTTTCTTT. Translated: CSAPRTGGGTEAFF. The rearrangement joins TRBV20-1 to TRBJ1-1; 11 positions agree with TRBD1. Trimming took 6 bases from V and 4 from J; bases not matched to a gene: 7. The CDR3 consists of 14 residues. Germline V gives CDR1 DFQATT, CDR2 SNEGSKA (reference sequence).

In its sample, this clonotype was seen a few times. This rearrangement joins TRBV20-1 to TRBJ2-7; the D gene is possibly TRBD2 (6 bases). This CDR3 has 14 amino acids. Trimming left V 4 bases short and J 3 bases short, with 16 bases between. Germline-derived CDR1 and CDR2 are DFQATT and SNEGSKA (reference sequence). CDR3 sequence reads: CSAKPGTSDYEQYF. The CDR3 bases are TGCAGTGCTAAGCCCGGGACTTCCGACTACGAGCAGTACTTC.

V and J are TRBV21-1 and TRBJ2-7; the table assigns TRBD1, which was not confirmed against the DNA. TRBV21-1 constitutes a pseudogene. The CDR3 contains 14 residues. CDR3 sequence: CASSKADRAGEQYF. For the CDR3, the DNA is TGTGCCAGCAGCAAAGCAGACAGGGCAGGCGAGCAGTACTTC.

The V call is TRBV4-1, the J call TRBJ1-4; no definite D call. Germline CDR1 MGHRA, CDR2 YSYEKL. Trimming took 1 base from V and 3 from J, leaving 9 bases between them. The CDR3 runs 15 residues. This CDR3 is CASSQGERSNEKLFF. In DNA, the CDR3 is TGCGCCAGCAGCCAAGGGGAAAGATCTAATGAAAAACTGTTTTTT.

The chain recombines TRBV5-1 with TRBJ1-1, with 7 bases aligning to TRBD1. V dropped 0 bases and J dropped 0; count of bases not matched to a gene: 2. The CDR3 length is 15 residues. Germline CDR1 is SGHRS and CDR2 is YFSETQ. The CDR3 reads CASSLVTGMNTEAFF. CDR3 in DNA: TGCGCCAGCAGCTTGGTGACAGGGATGAACACTGAAGCTTTCTTT.

This clonotype was recorded once. V usage is TRBV9 and J usage is TRBJ2-3; possibly TRBD2 for D (6 bases). Trimming shortened V by 1 base and J by 10 bases, and 25 bases separated the two germline ends. This CDR3 is built from 17 residues. CDR1 SGDLS and CDR2 YYNGEE come from the germline V gene. CDR3 DNA: TGTGCCAGCAGCGTATTGGATGGGGGACTGGGTCAGGCGGCGCAGTATTTT. Protein: CASSVLDGGLGQAAQYF.

The chain combines TRBV6-2 or TRBV6-3 with TRBJ2-1, with D perhaps given as TRBD1 or TRBD2 (5 bases each). V was shortened by 6 bases and J by 10 bases, with 16 bases between the two germline ends. The CDR3 spans 13 residues. Germline CDR1 is MNHEY and CDR2 is SVGEGT. Here the CDR3 reads CASRGERPQEQFF. The CDR3 DNA reads as TGTGCCAGCAGGGGGGAGCGGCCGCAGGAGCAGTTCTTC.

In this sample, this clonotype turned up many times. This chain connects TRBV27 to TRBJ2-3; a possible D gene is TRBD2 (5 bases). The CDR3 is 11 amino acids. The V gene lost 6 bases and the J gene lost 6 bases, with 7 bases spanning the gap. In germline, CDR1 is MNHEY, CDR2 SMNVEV (reference sequence). The CDR3, as DNA: TGTGCCAGCAGCCCGGGGGATACGCAGTATTTT. Translation gives CASSPGDTQYF.

V and J are TRBV12-3 or TRBV12-4 and TRBJ2-7; a possible D gene is TRBD1 (8 bases). The length of the CDR3 is 14 residues. Trimming cost V 5 bases and J 2 bases, with 13 bases left between them. The CDR3 DNA reads as TGTGCCAGCAGTACCACAGGGGGGGCCTACGAGCAGTACTTC. Its protein product is CASSTTGGAYEQYF.

The CDR3 bases are TGCAGTGCCCTGGGGGGGGGCCCCACAGATACGCAGTATTTT. Its protein is CSALGGGPTDTQYF. The J gene is TRBJ2-3, the V gene TRBV20-1, with a tentative D call TRBD2 (7 bases). The CDR3 consists of 14 residues. Germline V gene lookup returns CDR1 DFQATT and CDR2 SNEGSKA (reference sequence). Deletions cut 6 bases from V and 2 bases from J, with 15 bases between.

This clonotype has just a few counts. CDR3 sequence (DNA): TGTGCCAGCAGCTTACTCCCCGTGGGACTGAGCACAGATACGCAGTATTTT. As protein: CASSLLPVGLSTDTQYF. The chain has TRBV7-9 and TRBJ2-3; weak D call: TRBD2 (6 bases). Trimming left V 2 bases short and J 0 bases short, with 15 bases between. The CDR3 length is 17 residues. Looked up from germline, CDR1 is SEHNR and CDR2 is FQNEAQ (reference sequence). The full variable domain, with the rest looked up from reference TRBV7-9 and TRBJ2-3, is DTGVSQNPRHKITKRGQNVTFRCDPISEHNRLYWYRQTLGQGPEFLTYFQNEAQLEKSRLLSDRFSAERPKGSFSTLEIQRTEQGDSAMYLCASSLLPVGLSTDTQYFGPGTRLTVL.

This clonotype was detected once. The chain combines TRBV3-1 with TRBJ1-6, with 10 nucleotides matching TRBD1. The CDR3 is 15 amino acids. Germline-derived CDR1 and CDR2 are LGHDT and YNNKEL (reference sequence). Trimming at V came to 5 bases and at J to 10 bases, leaving 8 bases not matched to a gene. CDR3 loop: CASSDLGQGSSPLHF. The CDR3 bases are TGTGCCAGCAGCGACCTGGGACAGGGGTCGTCACCCCTCCACTTT.

V and J are TRBV12-3 or TRBV12-4 and TRBJ2-1; D may match TRBD1 or TRBD2 (5 bases each). Trimming removed 5 bases from V and 9 bases from J, with 17 bases in between. The CDR3 is made up of 14 amino acids. The CDR3: CASSPGDALGEQFF. As DNA, the CDR3 is TGTGCCAGCAGTCCCGGGGACGCCCTCGGTGAGCAGTTCTTC.